This TCR beta chain originates from a study of Tregs in tolerant kidney transplant recipients. Study in general: Sorting of CD4+CD25+CD127- cells followed 3-day belatacept mixed lymphocyte reactions, sometimes with roughly 5-day graft donor restimulation. Study conclusions and caveats: Biological reproducibility was not directly addressed in this study.

The CDR3 is 14 amino acids. CDR1 is SGHRS, CDR2 YFSETQ, per germline. V gave up 3 bases and J gave up 1 base, with 10 bases separating them. Profiled with immunoSEQ multiplex PCR; TCRdb holds only in-frame clones, not every one. The data show some 15,000 clones, roughly 58% seen once. This clone was picked up a small number of times. Its specificity is not known. This TCR was recovered from a human donor in good health. The chain has TRBV5-1 and TRBJ1-1, with D perhaps TRBD1 (6 bases). What was sequenced was Tregs from blood cultured with allogeneic cells. For the CDR3, the DNA is TGCGCCAGCAGCTCACTACAGGGGAACACTGAAGCTTTCTTT. As protein: CASSSLQGNTEAFF. Full variable domain (outside the CDR3, taken from reference TRBV5-1 and TRBJ1-1): KAGVTQTPRYLIKTRGQQVTLSCSPISGHRSVSWYQQTPGQGLQFLFEYFSETQRNKGNFPGRFSGRQFSNSRSEMNVSTLELGDSALYLCASSSLQGNTEAFFGQGTRLTVV.